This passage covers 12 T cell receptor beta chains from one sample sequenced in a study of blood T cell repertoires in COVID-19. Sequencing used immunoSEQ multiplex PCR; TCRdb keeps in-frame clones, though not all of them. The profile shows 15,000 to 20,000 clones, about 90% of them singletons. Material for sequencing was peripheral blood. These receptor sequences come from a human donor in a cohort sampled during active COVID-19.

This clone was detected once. The CDR3 region is CASSLAPTVSGEAFF. DNA for the CDR3: TGTGCCAGCAGCTTAGCCCCCACGGTTTCGGGTGAAGCTTTCTTT. The chain is built from TRBV7-9 and TRBJ1-1; D not certain. CDR3 length equals 15 residues. CDR1 is SEHNR, CDR2 FQNEAQ, per germline (reference sequence). V was clipped by 0 bases and J by 7 bases, with 15 bases between them.

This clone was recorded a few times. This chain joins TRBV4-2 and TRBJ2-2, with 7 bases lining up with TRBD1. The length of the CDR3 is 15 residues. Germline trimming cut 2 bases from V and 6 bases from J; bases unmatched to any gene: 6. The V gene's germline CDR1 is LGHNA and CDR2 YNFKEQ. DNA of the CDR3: TGTGCCAGCAGCCAAACGCCCGACAGGGCCGGGGAGCTGTTTTTT. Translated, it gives CASSQTPDRAGELFF.

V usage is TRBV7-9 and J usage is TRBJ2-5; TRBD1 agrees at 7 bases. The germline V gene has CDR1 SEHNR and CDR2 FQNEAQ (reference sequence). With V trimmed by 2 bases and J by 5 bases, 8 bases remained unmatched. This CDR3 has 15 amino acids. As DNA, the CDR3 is TGTGCCAGCAGCTTATTAGGGGGCCTCGGGGAGACCCAGTACTTC. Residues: CASSLLGGLGETQYF.

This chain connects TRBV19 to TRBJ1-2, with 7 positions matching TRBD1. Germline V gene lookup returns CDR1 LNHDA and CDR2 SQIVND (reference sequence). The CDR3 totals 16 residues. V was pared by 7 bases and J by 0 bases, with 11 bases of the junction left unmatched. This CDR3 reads CASTPQGIGANYGYTF. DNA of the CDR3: TGTGCCAGTACCCCACAGGGGATCGGAGCTAACTATGGCTACACCTTC. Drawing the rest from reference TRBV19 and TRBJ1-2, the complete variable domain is DGGITQSPKYLFRKEGQNVTLSCEQNLNHDAMYWYRQDPGQGLRLIYYSQIVNDFQKGDIAEGYSVSREKKESFPLTVTSAQKNPTAFYLCASTPQGIGANYGYTFGSGTRLTVV.

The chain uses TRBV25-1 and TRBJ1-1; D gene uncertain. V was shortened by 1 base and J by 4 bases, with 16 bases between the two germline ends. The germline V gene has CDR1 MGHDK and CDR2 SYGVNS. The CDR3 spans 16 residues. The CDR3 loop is CASSELAARGRTEAFF. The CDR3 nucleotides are TGTGCCAGCAGTGAATTGGCAGCCCGCGGTCGCACTGAAGCTTTCTTT.

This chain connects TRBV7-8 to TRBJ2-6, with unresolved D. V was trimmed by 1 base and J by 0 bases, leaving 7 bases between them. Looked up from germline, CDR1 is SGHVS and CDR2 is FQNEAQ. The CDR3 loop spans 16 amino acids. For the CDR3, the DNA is TGTGCCAGCAGCTTAGGAGTGAGCTCTGGGGCCAACGTCCTGACTTTC. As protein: CASSLGVSSGANVLTF. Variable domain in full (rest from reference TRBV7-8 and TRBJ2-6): GAGVSQSPRYKVAKRGQDVALRCDPISGHVSLFWYQQALGQGPEFLTYFQNEAQLDKSGLPSDRFFAERPEGSVSTLKIQRTQQEDSAVYLCASSLGVSSGANVLTFGAGSRLTVL.

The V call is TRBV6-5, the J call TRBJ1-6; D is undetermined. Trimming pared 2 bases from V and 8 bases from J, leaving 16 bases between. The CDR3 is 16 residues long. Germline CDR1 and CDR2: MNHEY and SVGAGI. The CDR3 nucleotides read TGTGCCAGCAGTTACAATCCGGACTCCGAATATTCACCCCTCCACTTT. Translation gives CASSYNPDSEYSPLHF.

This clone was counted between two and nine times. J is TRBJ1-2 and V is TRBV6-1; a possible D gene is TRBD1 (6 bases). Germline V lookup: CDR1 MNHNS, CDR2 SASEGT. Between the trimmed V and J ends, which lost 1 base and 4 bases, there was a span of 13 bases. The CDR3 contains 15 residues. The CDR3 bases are TGTGCCAGCAGTGAAGATACAGGGACCTTCTATGGCTACACCTTC. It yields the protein CASSEDTGTFYGYTF.

The CDR3 is CASSERGAGNSPLHF. As DNA, the CDR3 is TGTGCCAGCAGTGAACGGGGGGCGGGGAATTCACCCCTCCACTTT. The chain joins TRBV2 to TRBJ1-6, with a weak D call TRBD1 (6 bases). V was clipped by 2 bases and J by 7 bases, with 12 bases between them. The V gene's germline CDR1 is SNHLY and CDR2 FYNNEI. The CDR3 has 15 residues.

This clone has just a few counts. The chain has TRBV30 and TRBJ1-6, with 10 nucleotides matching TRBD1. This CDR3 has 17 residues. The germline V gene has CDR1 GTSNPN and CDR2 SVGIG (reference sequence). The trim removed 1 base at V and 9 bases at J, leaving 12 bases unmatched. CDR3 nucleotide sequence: TGTGCCTGGAGTGAGACACTACCGGGACAGGGGATTTCACCCCTCCACTTT. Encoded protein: CAWSETLPGQGISPLHF. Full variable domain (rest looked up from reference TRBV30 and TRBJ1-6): SQTIHQWPATLVQPVGSPLSLECTVEGTSNPNLYWYRQAAGRGLQLLFYSVGIGQISSEVPQNLSASRPQDRQFILSSKKLLLSDSGFYLCAWSETLPGQGISPLHFGNGTRLTVT.

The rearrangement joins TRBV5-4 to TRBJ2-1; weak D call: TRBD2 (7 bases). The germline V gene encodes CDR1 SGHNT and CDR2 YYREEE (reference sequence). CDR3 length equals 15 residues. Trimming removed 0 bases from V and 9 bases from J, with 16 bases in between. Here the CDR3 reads CASSLGGGGRSEQFF. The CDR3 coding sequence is TGTGCCAGCAGCTTGGGCGGGGGCGGTAGGAGTGAGCAGTTCTTC.

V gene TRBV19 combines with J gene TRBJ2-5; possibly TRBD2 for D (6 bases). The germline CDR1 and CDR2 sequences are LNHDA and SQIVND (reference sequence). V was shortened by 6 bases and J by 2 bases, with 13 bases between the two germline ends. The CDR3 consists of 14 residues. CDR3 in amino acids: CASSQGAGQETQYF. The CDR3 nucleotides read TGTGCCAGTAGCCAGGGCGCGGGACAAGAGACCCAGTACTTC.